The clone carrying this T cell receptor (beta chain) was seen at least ten times. The data stem from a study of neurological immune-mediated disorders. Trimming took 0 bases from V and 3 from J; bases not matched to a gene: 0. CDR1 and CDR2 from the germline V gene are SGHRS and YFSETQ. The CDR3 is 14 amino acids. MiXCR, applied by TCRdb to the 5' RACE reads, yields one record per CDR3 protein. Found here are about 50,000 distinct CDR3 sequences, 1.9% of them singletons; the top ten hold 2.2%. What was sequenced was PBMCs. This TCR was sampled from a woman in her 40s with multiple sclerosis. The J gene is TRBJ1-2, the V gene TRBV5-1, with 9 positions matching TRBD1. The CDR3 coding sequence is TGCGCCAGCAGCTTGGGACAGGGGGACTATGGCTACACCTTC. Translation gives CASSLGQGDYGYTF.